This T cell receptor beta chain was documented in a study of T cells in Graves' hyperthyroidism and ophthalmopathy. The sample holds a few counts of this clonotype. The CDR3 covers 15 residues. J lost 5 bases, V lost 5 bases, and 6 bases had no gene match. Germline V gene data show CDR1 as SGHTA and CDR2 as FQGNSA. The TCR beta CDR3 regions underwent amplification using RNA transcripts as the source. With the HTBI primer set, the TCR CDR3 went through a first round of RT-PCR. TCRdb itself ran the multiplex PCR reads through MiXCR, one entry per CDR3 protein. The sample lists some 620,000 distinct CDR3 sequences, about 17% seen once, with less than 4.5% in the top ten. Graves' hyperthyroidism without ophthalmopathy progression within 18 months was termed stable.

The clonotype comes from a woman aged 25 to 45 with Graves' hyperthyroidism. Specimen: blood. The rearrangement links TRBV7-2 to TRBJ2-3; 11 positions agree with TRBD2. CDR3 residues: CASSPIAGGGDTQYF. The CDR3 coding sequence is TGTGCCAGCAGCCCAATAGCGGGAGGGGGAGATACGCAGTATTTT.